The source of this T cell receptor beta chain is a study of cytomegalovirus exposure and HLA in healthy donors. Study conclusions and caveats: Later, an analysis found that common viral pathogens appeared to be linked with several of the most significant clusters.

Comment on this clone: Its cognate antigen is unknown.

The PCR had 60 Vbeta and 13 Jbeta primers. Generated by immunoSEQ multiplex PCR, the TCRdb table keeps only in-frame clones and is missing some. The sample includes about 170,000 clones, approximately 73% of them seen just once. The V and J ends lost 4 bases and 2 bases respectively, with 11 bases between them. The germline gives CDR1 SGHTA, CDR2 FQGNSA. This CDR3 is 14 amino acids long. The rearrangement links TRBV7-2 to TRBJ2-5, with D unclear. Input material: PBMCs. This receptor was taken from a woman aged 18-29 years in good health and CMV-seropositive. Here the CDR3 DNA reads TGTGCCAGCAGCTCCCGAGACAATCAAGAGACCCAGTACTTC. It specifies CASSSRDNQETQYF. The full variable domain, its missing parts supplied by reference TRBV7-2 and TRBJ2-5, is GAGVSQSPSNKVTEKGKDVELRCDPISGHTALYWYRQSLGQGLEFLIYFQGNSAPDKSGLPSDRFSAERTGGSVSTLTIQRTQQEDSAVYLCASSSRDNQETQYFGPGTRLLVL.